This T cell receptor (beta chain) was sequenced during a study of Ad26.COV2.S vaccination and SARS-CoV-2 variants. Study-level points and caveats: Spike-specific responses of CD8+ and CD4+ T cells were reported to display substantial breadth after vaccination.

For this clone: Antigen unknown.

The CDR3 is made up of 17 amino acids. The V and J ends lost 1 base and 0 bases, in that order; junction bases with no gene match: 7. The germline V gene encodes CDR1 LGHNA and CDR2 YSLEER. The treatment denotes: 15 to 20 received Ad26.COV2.S at low or high dose, single or two shots; a few received placebo; per-sample allocation not given. Sampling was performed 63 days after the first vaccine or placebo injection. Vaccination employed an Ad26 vector expressing the Wuhan-strain SARS-CoV-2 spike. Generated by immunoSEQ multiplex PCR, the TCRdb table keeps only in-frame clones and is missing some. The data contain about 680,000 clones, about 89% of them singletons.

The starting material was peripheral blood, obtained in a trial of Ad26.COV2.S vaccine versus placebo. The receptor was derived from a person aged 18-65 years who received the Ad26.COV2.S COVID-19 vaccine or a placebo. J is TRBJ2-7 and V is TRBV4-3; 9 bases line up with TRBD1. In DNA form, the CDR3 reads TGCGCCAGCAGCCAAGTTTACAGGGGGCCGGCCTCCTACGAGCAGTACTTC. This gives the protein CASSQVYRGPASYEQYF.